This entry lists 13 T cell receptor beta chains sequenced from one sample in a study of blood T cell repertoires in COVID-19. Method: immunoSEQ multiplex PCR; TCRdb's copy keeps in-frame clones and lacks some. Among more than 300,000 clones listed, 85% to 95% were seen once. Sequenced sample: PBMCs or T cells enriched from blood (not recorded which). The receptor source for this set is a woman aged 30 to 39 who had been exposed to COVID-19.

This clone was recorded a few times. V and J are TRBV19 and TRBJ1-3; D is unresolved. The CDR3 spans 13 residues. CDR1 and CDR2 from the germline V gene are LNHDA and SQIVND (reference sequence). Trimming took off 10 bases at V and 4 bases at J, with 14 bases between the two ends. CDR3 amino acids: CATTQSSGNTIYF. The CDR3 bases are TGTGCCACCACCCAGTCTAGCGGAAACACCATATATTTT.

This chain joins TRBV4-1 and TRBJ1-4; 9 bases match TRBD1. V shed 0 bases and J 7 bases; nucleotides not matched to a gene: 15. This CDR3 is built from 19 residues. The V gene's germline CDR1 is MGHRA and CDR2 YSYEKL. CDR3 in DNA: TGCGCCAGCAGCCAAGACTTCAGGCCGGGACAGGGTGAATCTGAAAAACTGTTTTTT. Amino acid sequence: CASSQDFRPGQGESEKLFF.

The chain links TRBV29-1 to TRBJ1-5; 7 positions match TRBD1. Looked up from germline, CDR1 is SQVTM and CDR2 is ANQGSEA. V lost 5 bases, J lost 4 bases, and 5 bases stayed unmatched. This CDR3 has 13 amino acids. The CDR3 protein is CSVSQGRNQPQHF. As DNA, the CDR3 is TGCAGCGTTTCACAGGGGAGGAATCAGCCCCAGCATTTT.

The chain recombines TRBV7-9 with TRBJ2-7, with D unclear. V lost 2 bases to trimming and J lost 3 bases, with 5 bases between them. Germline V gene data show CDR1 as SEHNR and CDR2 as FQNEAQ (reference sequence). The CDR3 covers 12 residues. CDR3 sequence: CASSLQDYEQYF. CDR3 nucleotides: TGTGCCAGCAGCTTACAGGACTACGAGCAGTACTTC.

This clone was detected only once. The CDR3 DNA reads as TGTGCCAGCAGCTTTACAGGGTCGGAAACTGAAGCTTTCTTT. Translating it yields CASSFTGSETEAFF. The V and J genes are TRBV7-9 and TRBJ1-1; maybe TRBD1 (6 bases). The length of the CDR3 is 14 residues. Germline CDR1 is SEHNR and CDR2 is FQNEAQ (reference sequence). The ends were cut back, 3 bases at V and 5 bases at J, with 13 bases in the middle.

This chain joins TRBV20-1 and TRBJ1-2; D uncertain. Trimming cost V 3 bases and J 8 bases, with 10 bases left between them. The CDR3 spans 11 residues. Germline V gene lookup returns CDR1 DFQATT and CDR2 SNEGSKA (reference sequence). The DNA for the CDR3 is TGCAGTGCTAGTGCCCTGGAGGGCTACACCTTC. It is translated as CSASALEGYTF.

The chain links TRBV3-1 (or the pseudogene TRBV3-2) to TRBJ2-3; 14 nucleotides agree with TRBD2. This CDR3 region has 17 residues. The V and J ends lost 5 bases and 0 bases, in that order; junction bases with no gene match: 4. The germline V gene has CDR1 LGHDT and CDR2 YNNKEL (reference sequence). CDR3 nucleotide sequence: TGTGCCAGCAGCTGGACTAGCGGGGGGTTTAGCACAGATACGCAGTATTTT. It codes for CASSWTSGGFSTDTQYF.

This chain joins TRBV6-5 and TRBJ2-2; possibly TRBD1 for D (6 bases). The CDR3 is 14 amino acids. Germline V gene lookup returns CDR1 MNHEY and CDR2 SVGAGI. Trimming left V 2 bases short and J 6 bases short, with 10 bases between. The CDR3 is CASSYRPGAGELFF. The CDR3 nucleotides are TGTGCCAGCAGTTACCGTCCAGGGGCCGGGGAGCTGTTTTTT.

The chain is built from TRBV3-1 (or the pseudogene TRBV3-2) and TRBJ1-6; the D gene is possibly TRBD1 (5 bases). Germline V lookup: CDR1 LGHDT, CDR2 YNNKEL (reference sequence). There are 16 residues in the CDR3. V was cut by 5 bases and J by 9 bases, with 20 bases left in between. The DNA for the CDR3 is TGTGCCAGCAGCTCATCGGGGGGAAGAAGGGCTTCACCCCTCCACTTT. It encodes CASSSSGGRRASPLHF.

The chain combines TRBV7-2 with TRBJ1-6; possible D gene TRBD1, 6 bases. The germline CDR1 and CDR2 sequences are SGHTA and FQGNSA. The CDR3 covers 14 residues. V was pared by 1 base and J by 10 bases, with 11 bases between. The CDR3 DNA is TGTGCCAGCAGCTTAGTTACGGGGGGCTCACCCCTCCACTTT. This gives the protein CASSLVTGGSPLHF.

The V call is TRBV4-3, the J call TRBJ1-1; D unclear. The CDR3 totals 13 residues. The V end was cut by 3 bases, the J end by 0 bases, with 5 bases between. The germline CDR1 and CDR2 sequences are LGHNA and YSLEER. This CDR3 reads CASSQRLNTEAFF. DNA for the CDR3: TGCGCCAGCAGCCAGAGATTGAACACTGAAGCTTTCTTT.

A remark on this clone: At one end the junction does not follow the germline gene, possibly because of a read error. J is TRBJ2-7 and V is TRBV18; 10 bases are a match to TRBD2. The germline V gene has CDR1 KGHSH and CDR2 LQKENI. The CDR3 runs 16 residues. The CDR3 DNA follows: TGTGCCAGCTCACCATATAGCGGGGGGATCTCCGACGAGCAGTACTTC. It is translated as CASSPYSGGISDEQYF.

The genes are TRBV2 and TRBJ1-6; D call uncertain. The CDR3 contains 13 residues. Germline V lookup: CDR1 SNHLY, CDR2 FYNNEI. V gave up 3 bases and J gave up 10 bases, with 10 bases separating them. In nucleotides, the CDR3 is TGTGCCAGCAGTGAGGAGGGAAACTCACCCCTCCACTTT. It codes for CASSEEGNSPLHF.